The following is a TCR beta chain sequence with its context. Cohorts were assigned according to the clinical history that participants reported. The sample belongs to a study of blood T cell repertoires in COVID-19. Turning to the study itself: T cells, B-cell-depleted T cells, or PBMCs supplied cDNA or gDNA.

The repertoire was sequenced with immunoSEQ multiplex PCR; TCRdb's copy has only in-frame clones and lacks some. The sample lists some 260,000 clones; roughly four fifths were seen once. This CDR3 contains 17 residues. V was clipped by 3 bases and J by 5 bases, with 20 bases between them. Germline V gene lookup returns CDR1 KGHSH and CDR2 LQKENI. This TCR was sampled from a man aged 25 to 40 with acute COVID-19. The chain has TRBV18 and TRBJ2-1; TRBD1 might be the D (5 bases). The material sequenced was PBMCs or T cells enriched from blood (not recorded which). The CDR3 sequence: CASSPQLTGTADNEQFF. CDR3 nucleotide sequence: TGTGCCAGCTCACCCCAACTAACAGGCACTGCGGACAATGAGCAGTTCTTC.